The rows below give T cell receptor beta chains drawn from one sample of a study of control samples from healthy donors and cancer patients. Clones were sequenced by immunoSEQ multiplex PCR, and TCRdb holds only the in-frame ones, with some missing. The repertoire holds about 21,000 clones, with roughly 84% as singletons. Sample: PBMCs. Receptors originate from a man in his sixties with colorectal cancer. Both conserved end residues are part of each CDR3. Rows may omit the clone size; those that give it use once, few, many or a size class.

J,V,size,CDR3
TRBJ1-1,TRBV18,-,CASSLDRGPEAFF
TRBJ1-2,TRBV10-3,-,CAISGKRGQSYGYTF
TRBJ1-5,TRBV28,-,CASSPWTGQPQHF
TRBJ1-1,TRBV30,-,CAWSPGQGFFTEAFF
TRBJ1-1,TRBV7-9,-,CASSFGENTEAFF
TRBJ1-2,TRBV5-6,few,CASSLGSLYGYTF
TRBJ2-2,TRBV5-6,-,CASSLVRPTGTGELFF
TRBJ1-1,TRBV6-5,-,CASSSTRETEAFF
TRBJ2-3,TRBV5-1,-,CASSERQKLAGGLSYF
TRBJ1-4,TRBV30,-,CAWSAGRNEKLFF
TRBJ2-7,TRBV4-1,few,CASSHLDFLGTGSYEQYF
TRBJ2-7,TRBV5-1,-,CASSFRQSYEQYF
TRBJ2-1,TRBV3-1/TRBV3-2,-,CASSQLGLLDYNEQFF
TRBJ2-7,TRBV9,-,CASSPGQGSLTYEQYF
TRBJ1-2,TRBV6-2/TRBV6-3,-,CASGLDVRESGYTF
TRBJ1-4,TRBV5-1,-,CASSLSGGATNEKLFF
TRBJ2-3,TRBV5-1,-,CASSLGGGAKDTQYF
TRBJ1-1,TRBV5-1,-,CASSFKGSTEAFF
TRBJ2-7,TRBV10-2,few,CASSDQLNYEQYF
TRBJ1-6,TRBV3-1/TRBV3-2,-,CASSYRGYNSPLHF
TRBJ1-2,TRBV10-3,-,CAISAAYGYTF
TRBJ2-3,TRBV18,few,CASSPTYSGGPDSTDTQYF